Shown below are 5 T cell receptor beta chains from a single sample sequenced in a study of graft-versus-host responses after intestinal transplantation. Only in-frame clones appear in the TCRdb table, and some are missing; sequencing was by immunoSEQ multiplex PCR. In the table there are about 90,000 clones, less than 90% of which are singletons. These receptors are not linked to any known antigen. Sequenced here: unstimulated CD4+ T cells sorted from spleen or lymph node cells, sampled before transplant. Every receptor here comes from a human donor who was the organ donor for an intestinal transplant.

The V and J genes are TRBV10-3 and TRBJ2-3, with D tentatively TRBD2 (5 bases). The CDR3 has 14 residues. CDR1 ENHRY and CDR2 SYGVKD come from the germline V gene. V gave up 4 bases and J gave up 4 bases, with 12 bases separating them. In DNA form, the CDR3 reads TGTGCCATCAGTGGAGGGATAGGTCCAGATACGCAGTATTTT. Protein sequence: CAISGGIGPDTQYF.

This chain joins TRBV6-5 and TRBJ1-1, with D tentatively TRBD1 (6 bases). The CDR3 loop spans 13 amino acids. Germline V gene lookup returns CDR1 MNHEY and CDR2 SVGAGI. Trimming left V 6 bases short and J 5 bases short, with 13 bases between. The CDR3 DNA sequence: TGTGCCAGCAGCCAAGGGGGTGAAACTGAAGCTTTCTTT. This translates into CASSQGGETEAFF.

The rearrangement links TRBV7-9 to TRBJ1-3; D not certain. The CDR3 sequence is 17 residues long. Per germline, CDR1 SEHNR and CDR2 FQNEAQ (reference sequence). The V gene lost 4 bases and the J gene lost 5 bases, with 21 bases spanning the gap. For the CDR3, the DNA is TGTGCCAGCAGCTCACCCGGGGAATCTTTTGTACGAAACACCATATATTTT. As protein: CASSSPGESFVRNTIYF.

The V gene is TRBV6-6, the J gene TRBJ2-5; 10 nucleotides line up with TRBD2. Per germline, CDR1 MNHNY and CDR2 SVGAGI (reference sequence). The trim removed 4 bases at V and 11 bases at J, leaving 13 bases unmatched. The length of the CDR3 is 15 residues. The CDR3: CASSLTSGPYGEQYF. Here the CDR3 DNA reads TGTGCCAGCAGTTTGACTAGCGGGCCTTACGGAGAGCAGTACTTC.

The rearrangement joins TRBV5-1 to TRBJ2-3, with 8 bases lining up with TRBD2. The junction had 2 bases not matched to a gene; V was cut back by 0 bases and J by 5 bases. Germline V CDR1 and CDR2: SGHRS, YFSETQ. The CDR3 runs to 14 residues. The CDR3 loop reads CASSLAGGEDTQYF. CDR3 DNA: TGCGCCAGCAGCTTGGCGGGAGGGGAAGATACGCAGTATTTT.